This TCR beta chain is drawn from a study of blood T cell repertoires in COVID-19. The overall study: Researchers got acute and convalescent COVID-19 samples from the United States, Italy and Spain.

Method: immunoSEQ multiplex PCR; TCRdb's copy keeps in-frame clones and lacks some. The data hold some 390,000 clones, with nearly 90% observed a single time. Trimming pared 4 bases from V and 4 bases from J, leaving 25 bases between. CDR1 is GTSNPN, CDR2 SVGIG, per germline (reference sequence). This CDR3 has 17 residues. The chain carries TRBV30 and TRBJ1-2; D unresolved. The receptor comes from a woman in her thirties who had recovered from COVID-19. The specimen was PBMCs or T cells enriched from blood (not recorded which). The CDR3: CAWTFSGRASRIYGYTF. The CDR3 coding sequence is TGTGCCTGGACCTTCTCCGGGAGGGCCAGTCGCATCTATGGCTACACCTTC.